Following are 8 T cell receptor beta chains from one sample sequenced in a study of blood T cell repertoires in COVID-19. The data were produced by immunoSEQ multiplex PCR, yet TCRdb's version contains in-frame clones alone and is incomplete. The sample has 120,000 to 150,000 clones; around four fifths are singletons. The specimen sequenced was PBMCs or T cells enriched from blood (not recorded which). Receptors were obtained from a middle-aged woman who had recovered from COVID-19.

This sequence joins TRBV5-1 and TRBJ1-2, with D perhaps matching TRBD1 (6 bases). From germline, CDR1 is SGHRS and CDR2 YFSETQ. The CDR3 totals 14 residues. The V end was cut by 0 bases, the J end by 1 base, with 7 bases between. In DNA, the CDR3 is TGCGCCAGCAGCTTGGGGACAGATAACTATGGCTACACCTTC. Its protein is CASSLGTDNYGYTF.

This chain connects TRBV5-6 to TRBJ1-2; maybe TRBD1 (5 bases). CDR1 is SGHDT, CDR2 YYEEEE, per germline. The CDR3 totals 13 residues. The germline V and J ends were trimmed by 7 bases and 2 bases, with 12 bases remaining between them. The CDR3, as DNA: TGTGCCAGCGCTGGGGGGTGGAACTATGGCTACACCTTC. As protein: CASAGGWNYGYTF.

The rearrangement uses TRBV5-1 and TRBJ2-4, with 7 bases matching TRBD2. Unmatched junction bases numbered 9, after V lost 6 bases and J lost 9 bases. CDR1 and CDR2 (germline): SGHRS, YFSETQ. The CDR3 totals 13 residues. CDR3 in amino acids: CASNGGSSVIQYF. CDR3 in DNA: TGCGCCAGCAACGGCGGGAGTTCTGTCATTCAGTACTTC.

This clone was counted once. This rearrangement joins TRBV7-6 to TRBJ2-1, with D perhaps matching TRBD2 (7 bases). The CDR3 runs 15 residues. Trimming cost V 2 bases and J 10 bases, with 18 bases left between them. Per germline, CDR1 SGHVS and CDR2 FNYEAQ. CDR3 amino acids: CASSLRGGLADEQFF. CDR3 in DNA: TGTGCCAGCAGCTTAAGGGGGGGCCTTGCTGACGAGCAGTTCTTC.

This rearrangement joins TRBV30 to TRBJ2-1, with 10 positions matching TRBD1. The trim removed 5 bases at V and 3 bases at J, leaving 4 bases unmatched. The CDR3 loop spans 14 amino acids. Per germline, CDR1 GTSNPN and CDR2 SVGIG (reference sequence). Here the CDR3 DNA reads TGTGCCTGGCTGACAGGGGGCTTCTACAATGAGCAGTTCTTC. Protein sequence: CAWLTGGFYNEQFF.

This clone appeared a single time. The V and J genes are TRBV5-1 and TRBJ2-1, with 9 bases that match TRBD1. The CDR3 contains 14 residues. Germline V gives CDR1 SGHRS, CDR2 YFSETQ. Unmatched junction bases numbered 7, after V lost 4 bases and J lost 8 bases. The CDR3 protein is CASSTRTGVDEQFF. The CDR3 region has the DNA TGCGCCAGCAGCACCCGGACAGGGGTTGATGAGCAGTTCTTC. The full variable domain, rest sourced from reference TRBV5-1 and TRBJ2-1, is KAGVTQTPRYLIKTRGQQVTLSCSPISGHRSVSWYQQTPGQGLQFLFEYFSETQRNKGNFPGRFSGRQFSNSRSEMNVSTLELGDSALYLCASSTRTGVDEQFFGPGTRLTVL.

The J gene is TRBJ2-1, the V gene TRBV5-1; a weak D match, TRBD2 (6 bases). Per the germline V gene, CDR1 is SGHRS and CDR2 is YFSETQ. The CDR3 has 15 amino acids. V was pared by 7 bases and J by 2 bases, with 16 bases between. CDR3 sequence reads: CASLSPGDPYNEQFF. CDR3 sequence (DNA): TGCGCCAGCCTCTCGCCGGGGGACCCCTACAATGAGCAGTTCTTC.

This sequence joins TRBV10-2 and TRBJ2-2, with D perhaps matching TRBD1 (5 bases). Germline CDR1 reads WSHSY; CDR2 reads SAAADI. This CDR3 is 15 amino acids long. Trimming removed 4 bases from V and 0 bases from J, with 9 bases in between. CDR3 amino acids: CASSVPTANTGELFF. The CDR3 nucleotides read TGCGCCAGCAGTGTACCGACAGCGAACACCGGGGAGCTGTTTTTT.